These 5 T cell receptor beta chains were sequenced from one sample in a study of early T cells in non-severe SARS-CoV-2 infection. One entry per CDR3 protein results from TCRdb running MiXCR on the 5' RACE reads. The sample lists roughly 120,000 distinct CDR3 sequences, more than 13% occurring once. The sequencing input was whole blood. These receptors were obtained from an adult who was a healthcare worker with PCR-confirmed SARS-CoV-2 infection or an uninfected control (not recorded which).

This clonotype was seen a few times. V and J are TRBV5-1 and TRBJ2-5; D is uncertain. This CDR3 contains 15 residues. V was shortened by 0 bases and J by 1 base, with 10 bases between the two germline ends. Germline V gene sequence: CDR1 SGHRS, CDR2 YFSETQ. The CDR3 DNA sequence: TGCGCCAGCAGCTTGGACAGTATGGTCCAAGAGACCCAGTACTTC. It translates to CASSLDSMVQETQYF.

The chain joins TRBV3-1 to TRBJ2-3, with TRBD1 matching over 11 bases. After removal of 2 bases from V and 3 bases from J, the junction contained 7 bases not matched to a gene. The CDR3 has 17 residues. In germline, CDR1 is LGHDT, CDR2 YNNKEL (reference sequence). The CDR3 nucleotides are TGTGCCAGCAGCCAACCTGCGGACAGGGGGCTGACAGATACGCAGTATTTT. Encoded protein: CASSQPADRGLTDTQYF.

Remarks on this clonotype: A single base separates this from a much larger clone, so it may be a read error. This chain links TRBV14 with TRBJ1-1; D gene unclear. This CDR3 comprises 11 residues. From germline, CDR1 is SGHDN and CDR2 FVKESK. DNA of the CDR3: TGTGCCAGCAGCGGCTATGCGAGCATGATCTTT. Residues: CASSGYASMIF.

The genes are TRBV4-1 and TRBJ2-2; tentatively, D is TRBD1 (7 bases). Looked up from germline, CDR1 is MGHRA and CDR2 is YSYEKL. CDR3 length: 16 residues. Trimming shortened V by 0 bases and J by 5 bases, and 13 bases separated the two germline ends. The CDR3 DNA follows: TGCGCCAGCAGCCAAGAGGCGGGACAGCTTACCGGGGAGCTGTTTTTT. Protein: CASSQEAGQLTGELFF.

This clonotype was detected ten times or more. This chain connects TRBV4-1 to TRBJ2-1, with TRBD2 matching over 10 bases. Trimming at V came to 1 base and at J to 2 bases, leaving 2 bases not matched to a gene. The CDR3 sequence is 16 residues long. The germline CDR1 and CDR2 sequences are MGHRA and YSYEKL. The CDR3 region has the DNA TGCGCCAGCAGCCAAGCAACTAGCGGGACCTACAATGAGCAGTTCTTC. Translated, it gives CASSQATSGTYNEQFF.